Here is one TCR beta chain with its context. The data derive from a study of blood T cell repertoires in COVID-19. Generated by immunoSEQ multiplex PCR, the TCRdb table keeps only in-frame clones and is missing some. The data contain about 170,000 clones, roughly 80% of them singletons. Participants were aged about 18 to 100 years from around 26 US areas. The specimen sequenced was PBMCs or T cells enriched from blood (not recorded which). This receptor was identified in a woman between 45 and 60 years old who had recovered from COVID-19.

Here the CDR3 reads CAISDSGVELFF. As DNA, the CDR3 is TGTGCCATCAGTGATTCGGGAGTGGAGCTGTTTTTT. This rearrangement joins TRBV10-3 to TRBJ2-2, with D perhaps matching TRBD2 (6 bases). Deletions cut 3 bases from V and 10 bases from J, with 9 bases between. The CDR3 has 12 amino acids. Germline assignment: CDR1 ENHRY and CDR2 SYGVKD.